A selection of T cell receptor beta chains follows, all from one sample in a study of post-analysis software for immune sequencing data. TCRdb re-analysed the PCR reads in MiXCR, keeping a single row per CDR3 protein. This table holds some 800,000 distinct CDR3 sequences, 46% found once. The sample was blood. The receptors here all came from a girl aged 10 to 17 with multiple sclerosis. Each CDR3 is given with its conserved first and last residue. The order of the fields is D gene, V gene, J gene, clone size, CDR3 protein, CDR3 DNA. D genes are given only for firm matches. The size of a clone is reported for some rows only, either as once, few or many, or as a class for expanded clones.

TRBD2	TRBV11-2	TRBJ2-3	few	CASSPGLAGGNTYTDTQYF	TGTGCCAGCAGCCCCGGACTAGCGGGAGGGAATACCTACACAGATACGCAGTATTTT
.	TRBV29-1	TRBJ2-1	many	CSFRPWGDPEQFF	TGCAGCTTCCGCCCCTGGGGCGACCCCGAGCAGTTCTTC
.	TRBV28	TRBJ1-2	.	CASSLARGPSYGYTF	TGTGCCAGCAGTTTGGCCCGCGGGCCTTCCTATGGCTACACCTTC
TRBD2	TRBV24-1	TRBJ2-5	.	CATQTGTSGSVETQYF	TGTGCCACCCAAACCGGTACTAGCGGGAGTGTAGAGACCCAGTACTTC
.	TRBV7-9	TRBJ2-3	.	CASSLSWTDTQYF	TGTGCCAGCAGCTTAAGTTGGACAGATACGCAGTATTTT
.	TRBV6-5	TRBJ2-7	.	CASSSPLLEQYF	TGTGCCAGCAGTTCGCCCCTCCTCGAGCAGTACTTC
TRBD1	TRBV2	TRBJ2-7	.	CASRRGQGAKEQYF	TGTGCCAGCAGAAGGGGACAGGGGGCTAAAGAGCAGTACTTC
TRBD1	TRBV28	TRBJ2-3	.	CATQTYRGDTQYF	TGTGCCACTCAAACTTACAGGGGGGATACGCAGTATTTT
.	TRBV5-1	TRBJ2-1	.	CASSPTENEQFF	TGCGCCAGCAGCCCTACAGAGAATGAGCAGTTCTTC
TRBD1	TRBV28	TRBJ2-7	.	CASSLRGTGGRYEQYF	TGTGCCAGCAGTTTAAGGGGGACAGGGGGAAGGTACGAGCAGTACTTC
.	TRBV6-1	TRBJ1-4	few	CASSENSGEKLFF	TGTGCCAGCAGTGAAAACAGTGGAGAAAAACTGTTTTTT
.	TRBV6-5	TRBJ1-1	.	CASSYSNGRNTEAFF	TGTGCCAGCAGTTACTCGAACGGCAGAAACACTGAAGCTTTCTTT
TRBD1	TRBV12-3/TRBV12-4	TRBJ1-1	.	CASSSGGENTEAFF	TGTGCCAGCAGTTCAGGGGGGGAGAACACTGAAGCTTTCTTT
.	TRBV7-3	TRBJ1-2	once	CASALGPGPGGYTF	TGTGCCAGCGCACTTGGACCCGGGCCGGGGGGCTACACCTTC
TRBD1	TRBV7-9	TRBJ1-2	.	CASSGTGGHYGYTF	TGTGCCAGCAGCGGGACAGGGGGCCACTATGGCTACACCTTC
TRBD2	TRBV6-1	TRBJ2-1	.	CASSSNRPGLVGNEQFF	TGTGCCAGCAGTAGTAACCGGCCGGGACTAGTTGGTAATGAGCAGTTCTTC
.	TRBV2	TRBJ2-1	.	CASSGRQNNEQFF	TGTGCCAGCAGTGGGCGACAGAACAATGAGCAGTTCTTC
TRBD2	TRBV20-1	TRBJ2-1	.	CSARVLAVYNEQFF	TGCAGTGCTAGAGTTCTAGCGGTGTACAATGAGCAGTTCTTC